This T cell receptor beta chain is from a study of graft-versus-host responses after intestinal transplantation. This clone was picked up a small number of times. Its antigen is unknown. This CDR3 contains 16 residues. Germline CDR1 SGHRS, CDR2 YFSETQ. Trimming removed 4 bases from V and 1 base from J; junction bases left unmatched: 8. The method was immunoSEQ multiplex PCR; TCRdb's version includes in-frame clones alone and lacks a portion of them. The sample lists roughly 120,000 clones, 90% occurring once. The chain employs TRBV5-1 and TRBJ1-1; 9 positions match TRBD1. The receptor was isolated from a human donor who received an intestinal transplant. This specimen was unstimulated CD4+ T cells sorted from spleen or lymph node cells, taken before intestinal transplant. The CDR3 DNA sequence: TGCGCCAGCAGCCCGGGGGACAGGGTTACGAACACTGAAGCTTTCTTT. This gives the protein CASSPGDRVTNTEAFF. Combining the CDR3 with reference TRBV5-1 and TRBJ1-1 gives the whole variable domain KAGVTQTPRYLIKTRGQQVTLSCSPISGHRSVSWYQQTPGQGLQFLFEYFSETQRNKGNFPGRFSGRQFSNSRSEMNVSTLELGDSALYLCASSPGDRVTNTEAFFGQGTRLTVV.